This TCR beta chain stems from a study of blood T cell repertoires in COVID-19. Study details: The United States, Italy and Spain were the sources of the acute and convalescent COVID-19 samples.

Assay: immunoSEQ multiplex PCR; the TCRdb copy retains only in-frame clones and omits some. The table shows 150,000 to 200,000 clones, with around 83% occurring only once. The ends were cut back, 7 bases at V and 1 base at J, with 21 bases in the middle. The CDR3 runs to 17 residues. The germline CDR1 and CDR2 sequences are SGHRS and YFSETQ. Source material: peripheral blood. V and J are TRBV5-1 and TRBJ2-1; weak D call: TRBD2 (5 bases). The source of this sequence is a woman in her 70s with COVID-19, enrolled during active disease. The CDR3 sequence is CASGPPQGRGSYNEQFF. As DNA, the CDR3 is TGCGCCAGCGGCCCCCCTCAAGGGAGAGGATCCTACAATGAGCAGTTCTTC.